One and the same sample provided the 9 T cell receptor beta chains below, sequenced in a study of T cell responses to AZD1222 COVID-19 vaccine. Clones were sequenced by immunoSEQ multiplex PCR, and TCRdb holds only the in-frame ones, with some missing. The table lists about 86,000 clones, roughly 89% of them singletons, with around 2% in the top ten. The sequencing here drew on peripheral blood, taken on day 0 of AZD1222 vaccination. These receptors originate from an adult in good health.

The chain employs TRBV21-1 and TRBJ1-2; the table's D call TRBD1 went unverified against the DNA. TRBV21-1 is deemed a pseudogene. CDR3 size: 16 residues. The CDR3 spells CASSKADRLVNYGYTF. CDR3 bases: TGTGCCAGCAGCAAAGCCGACAGGTTAGTTAACTATGGCTACACCTTC.

The rearrangement uses TRBV19 and TRBJ1-5, with TRBD1 identical over 8 bases. Trimming removed 4 bases from V and 3 bases from J; junction bases left unmatched: 8. CDR1 and CDR2 from the germline V gene are LNHDA and SQIVND (reference sequence). The CDR3 sequence is 16 residues long. The DNA for the CDR3 is TGTGCCAGTAGTAATAGGGGGACAGGCAACAATCAGCCCCAGCATTTT. Residues: CASSNRGTGNNQPQHF.

V gene TRBV29-1 combines with J gene TRBJ2-3; 12 bases match TRBD2. The CDR3 contains 15 residues. V was clipped by 3 bases and J by 3 bases; unmatched bases: 4. Per the germline V gene, CDR1 is SQVTM and CDR2 is ANQGSEA. The CDR3 nucleotides are TGCAGCGTTGAGACTAGCGGGGGAGGAACAGATACGCAGTATTTT. It translates to CSVETSGGGTDTQYF.

The rearrangement joins TRBV6-5 to TRBJ1-5; no definite D call. Per germline, CDR1 MNHEY and CDR2 SVGAGI. Trimming removed 6 bases at V and 2 bases at J, with 14 bases between. The CDR3 extends over 15 amino acids. In DNA, the CDR3 is TGTGCCAGCAGGCTCGACCGGAGAGGCAATCAGCCCCAGCATTTT. It is translated as CASRLDRRGNQPQHF.

The chain has TRBV5-5 and TRBJ1-5; tentatively, D is TRBD1 (5 bases). Trimming stripped 2 bases from V and 5 bases from J, with 17 bases between. Germline lookup yields CDR1 SGHKS and CDR2 YYEKEE (reference sequence). The CDR3 is made up of 16 amino acids. The CDR3 DNA sequence: TGTGCCAGCAGCTTAAACCCGGGACGGGCCCATCAGCCCCAGCATTTT. It translates to CASSLNPGRAHQPQHF. Drawing the rest from reference TRBV5-5 and TRBJ1-5, the complete variable domain is DAGVTQSPTHLIKTRGQQVTLRCSPISGHKSVSWYQQVLGQGPQFIFQYYEKEERGRGNFPDRFSARQFPNYSSELNVNALLLGDSALYLCASSLNPGRAHQPQHFGDGTRLSIL.

The chain uses TRBV10-1 and TRBJ2-3; D gene ambiguous. Germline values: CDR1 WNHNN, CDR2 SYGVQD (reference sequence). The CDR3 loop spans 15 amino acids. The V gene lost 4 bases and the J gene lost 3 bases, with 14 bases spanning the gap. Here the CDR3 DNA reads TGCGCCAGCAGTGGATCCCGGGTCAGAACAGATACGCAGTATTTT. Its protein is CASSGSRVRTDTQYF.

V is TRBV5-1 and J is TRBJ2-2; D could derive from TRBD1 or TRBD2 (5 bases each). The germline V gene has CDR1 SGHRS and CDR2 YFSETQ. The CDR3 sequence is 16 residues long. Trimming took 2 bases from V and 1 from J, leaving 12 bases between them. CDR3 bases: TGCGCCAGCAGCTTAGGACGTGGGGGGAACACCGGGGAGCTGTTTTTT. It specifies CASSLGRGGNTGELFF.

The rearrangement links TRBV4-1 to TRBJ1-4; D remains unclear. The CDR3 totals 15 residues. CDR1 and CDR2 from the germline V gene are MGHRA and YSYEKL. Trimming removed 1 base at V and 4 bases at J, with 10 bases between. The CDR3 DNA reads as TGCGCCAGCAGCCAAGGTTGGGGAATTAATGAAAAACTGTTTTTT. Translated: CASSQGWGINEKLFF.

For this clone: A junction end diverges from the germline sequence, so it may reflect a read error. The rearrangement joins TRBV6-5 to TRBJ1-1, with 9 positions matching TRBD1. Looked up from germline, CDR1 is MNHEY and CDR2 is SVGAGI. The length of the CDR3 is 16 residues. The CDR3, as DNA: TGTGCCAGCAGTTTAGACTACAGGGGGCTGAAGACTGAAGCTTTCTTT. This gives the protein CASSLDYRGLKTEAFF.